This T cell receptor beta chain was sequenced during a study of T cells in Graves' hyperthyroidism and ophthalmopathy. It was RNA transcripts that yielded the amplified TCR beta CDR3 regions. First-round RT-PCR with HTBI primers amplified the TCR CDR3 region. TCRdb processed the multiplex PCR reads anew with MiXCR; each CDR3 protein has one entry. This table has hundreds of thousands of distinct CDR3 sequences, 16% appearing once. Germline CDR1 and CDR2: GTSNPN and SVGIG (reference sequence). The V and J ends lost 3 bases and 8 bases respectively, with 13 bases between them. The CDR3 length is 13 residues. This clonotype was seen at least ten times. Its antigen is not identified. A roughly 9.3 ml volume of fresh peripheral blood provided the PBMCs. The study's findings and limits: Ophthalmopathy, which appeared later, was predicted by the model a median around 6.5 months before onset.

The sample consisted of blood. The source of this sequence is a woman aged 25 to 39 with Graves' hyperthyroidism. J is TRBJ1-4 and V is TRBV30, with a possible D match to TRBD1 (6 bases). CDR3 amino acids: CAWSLRGREKLFF. The CDR3 DNA reads TGTGCCTGGAGCTTACGGGGGCGGGAAAAACTGTTTTTT.